These T cell receptor beta chains were read from a single sample in a study of control samples from healthy donors and cancer patients. Produced via immunoSEQ multiplex PCR; TCRdb's table is partial and in-frame only. The repertoire includes roughly 51,000 clones, about 92% of them detected once, and about 1.4% sits in the top ten. The sample comprised PBMCs. The receptor source for this set is a man in his forties or fifties with colorectal cancer. The CDR3 runs from the conserved cysteine through the conserved F or W. Each record gives: clone size, D gene, V gene, J gene, CDR3 DNA, CDR3 protein. A D gene is named only where the DNA matches it firmly. Clone size is shown for a subset of rows, as once, few, many or a class of expanded clone.

.	.	TRBV12-3/TRBV12-4	TRBJ1-2	TGTGCCAGCAGCTGGGACCCTCAGACTGGCTACACCTTC	CASSWDPQTGYTF
.	.	TRBV5-1	TRBJ2-6	TGCGCCAGCCATAGTGGGGGCGCTGGGGCCAACGTCCTGACTTTC	CASHSGGAGANVLTF
.	TRBD2	TRBV5-3	TRBJ2-3	TGTGCCAGAAGCGCTAGCGGGGACACAGATACGCAGTATTTT	CARSASGDTDTQYF
.	.	TRBV29-1	TRBJ1-1	TGCAGCGCCCGGACGGGGAACACTGAAGCTTTCTTT	CSARTGNTEAFF
.	TRBD1	TRBV28	TRBJ1-1	TGTGCCAGCAGTCAGGACAGGGGTATTATGAACACTGAAGCTTTCTTT	CASSQDRGIMNTEAFF
.	.	TRBV20-1	TRBJ1-1	TGCAGTGCTACTGACAGGTCTAACACTGAAGCTTTCTTT	CSATDRSNTEAFF
.	.	TRBV9	TRBJ1-2	TGTGCCAGCAGCGTAGACGGGGGTGACTATGGCTACACCTTC	CASSVDGGDYGYTF
.	TRBD1	TRBV5-1	TRBJ2-5	TGCGCCAGCAACTTTAGGGACAGCCGAGAAGAGACCCAGTACTTC	CASNFRDSREETQYF
.	.	TRBV18	TRBJ2-3	TGTGCCAGCTCACCGGCCTCCACAGATACGCAGTATTTT	CASSPASTDTQYF
once	TRBD2	TRBV19	TRBJ2-7	TGTGCCAGTAGTATAATTAGCGGGGCATCCTACGAGCAGTACTTC	CASSIISGASYEQYF
.	.	TRBV6-5	TRBJ1-5	TGTGCCAGCAGTTACAACAGCAATCAGCCCCAGCATTTT	CASSYNSNQPQHF
.	TRBD1	TRBV19	TRBJ2-7	TGTGCCAGTAGTTCCCCTGACAGGGGCTACGAGCAGTACTTC	CASSSPDRGYEQYF
.	TRBD1	TRBV4-1	TRBJ1-1	TGCGCCAGCAGCCATTTGGAGGGTGTACAGGGGAGCACTGAAGCTTTCTTT	CASSHLEGVQGSTEAFF
.	TRBD1	TRBV28	TRBJ1-5	TGTGCCAGCAGTTCGACAGGGGCTCGTCAGCCCCAGCATTTT	CASSSTGARQPQHF
once	.	TRBV19	TRBJ1-1	TGTGCCAGTAGTATTTTAGGGAACACTGAAGCTTTCTTT	CASSILGNTEAFF
.	.	TRBV24-1	TRBJ1-1	TGTGCCACCAGTTGGGGGGTAAGCACTGAAGCTTTCTTT	CATSWGVSTEAFF
.	TRBD1	TRBV28	TRBJ2-7	TGTGCCAGCAGTTCACTCTGGGACAGCACCTACGAGCAGTACTTC	CASSSLWDSTYEQYF
.	.	TRBV10-3	TRBJ2-2	TGTGCCATCATGGGGGGGCTTGAGGGGGAGCTGTTTTTT	CAIMGGLEGELFF
.	.	TRBV12-3/TRBV12-4	TRBJ2-2	TGTGCCAGCAGTTCTACAGCGGAGCTGTTTTTT	CASSSTAELFF
once	.	TRBV11-2	TRBJ1-1	TGTGCCAGCAGCTTATCTCCGAACACTGAAGCTTTCTTT	CASSLSPNTEAFF
.	.	TRBV5-1	TRBJ1-4	TGCGCCAGCAGCCCGGACACGATGCCTGAAAAACTGTTTTTT	CASSPDTMPEKLFF
.	TRBD1	TRBV3-1/TRBV3-2	TRBJ2-1	TGTGCCAGCAGCCAGGGACAGGGCTACCATGAGCAGTTCTTC	CASSQGQGYHEQFF
.	TRBD2	TRBV7-7	TRBJ2-3	TGTGCTAGCAGCCAGGGAGGGGTAGCAGATACGCAGTATTTT	CASSQGGVADTQYF
.	.	TRBV4-1	TRBJ1-1	TGCGCCAGCAGCCAACGAATAGGGGACACTGAAGCTTTCTTT	CASSQRIGDTEAFF
.	TRBD1	TRBV7-9	TRBJ1-1	TGTGCCAGCAGCGAAAGCGTGGGACAGGGTATCGGTGAAGCTTTCTTT	CASSESVGQGIGEAFF
.	TRBD1	TRBV7-2	TRBJ2-7	TGTGCCAGCAGCTTAGCGAGGGGGCTGGCCGAGCAGTACTTC	CASSLARGLAEQYF
once	.	TRBV19	TRBJ1-2	TGTGCCAGTAGTCCCCGACATAACTATGGCTACACCTTC	CASSPRHNYGYTF
.	TRBD2	TRBV7-9	TRBJ2-1	TGTGCCAGCAGCCCTACTAGCGGGGGGCCCCTCTACAATGAGCAGTTCTTC	CASSPTSGGPLYNEQFF
few	TRBD1	TRBV7-9	TRBJ1-2	TGTGCCAGCAGCCAAGGGACAGGGATACGGTATGGCTACACCTTC	CASSQGTGIRYGYTF
once	.	TRBV18	TRBJ1-1	TGTGCCAGCTCACCGCCAATAGGGCAGACTGAAGCTTTCTTT	CASSPPIGQTEAFF
.	.	TRBV7-9	TRBJ2-7	TGTGCCAGCAGCTTCACTTACGAGCAGTACTTC	CASSFTYEQYF
.	.	TRBV10-3	TRBJ2-6	TGTGCCATCAGTGACCCTGGGGCCAACGTCCTGACTTTC	CAISDPGANVLTF